Below, 30 T cell receptor beta chains from the same sample are listed, as sequenced in a study of blood T cell repertoires in COVID-19. Produced via immunoSEQ multiplex PCR; TCRdb's table is partial and in-frame only. Counted here are approximately 69,000 clones, about four fifths occurring once; the ten biggest clones make up 20% to 25%. Material for sequencing was peripheral blood. These receptor sequences come from a woman between 70 and 85 years old with acute or convalescent COVID-19.

The rearrangement links TRBV19 to TRBJ2-1; 8 bases align to TRBD2. The ends lost 5 bases at V and 8 bases at J; junction bases unmatched: 8. Germline V lookup: CDR1 LNHDA, CDR2 SQIVND (reference sequence). The CDR3 is made up of 14 amino acids. The CDR3 coding sequence is TGTGCCAGTAGTTTCTCGGGACTAGGGGATGAGCAGTTCTTC. It translates to CASSFSGLGDEQFF.

V usage is TRBV7-9 and J usage is TRBJ1-4; 8 bases line up with TRBD1. This CDR3 spans 15 amino acids. J gave up 5 bases and V 3 bases, and 5 bases lay outside the gene matches. The germline CDR1 and CDR2 sequences are SEHNR and FQNEAQ (reference sequence). The CDR3 nucleotides are TGTGCCAGCAGCTTTCCCCAGGGGGCGAATGAAAAACTGTTTTTT. Translation: CASSFPQGANEKLFF.

V gene TRBV5-1 combines with J gene TRBJ2-5, with 8 positions matching TRBD2. The CDR3 is 15 residues long. Germline V gene lookup returns CDR1 SGHRS and CDR2 YFSETQ. V shed 0 bases, J shed 4 bases, and the junction held 5 bases outside the gene matches. CDR3 sequence (DNA): TGCGCCAGCAGCTTGGGCATCCGGGGGGGAGAGACCCAGTACTTC. Amino acids: CASSLGIRGGETQYF.

The chain carries TRBV4-2 and TRBJ1-1; 8 bases are a match to TRBD1. Trimming took 1 base from V and 7 from J; bases not matched to a gene: 8. In germline, CDR1 is LGHNA, CDR2 YNFKEQ. The CDR3 length is 15 residues. The DNA of the CDR3 is TGTGCCAGCAGCCAAGGACTAACAGGGGGAAGTGAAGCTTTCTTT. Translated: CASSQGLTGGSEAFF.

The chain uses TRBV9 and TRBJ1-2, with D possibly being TRBD1 (6 bases). The CDR3 length is 14 residues. The germline V gene has CDR1 SGDLS and CDR2 YYNGEE. The ends were cut back, 0 bases at V and 4 bases at J, with 10 bases in the middle. CDR3 bases: TGTGCCAGCAGCGTAGGAGGGGGGGCCTATGGCTACACCTTC. Amino acid sequence: CASSVGGGAYGYTF.

This clone was counted once. This chain links TRBV5-5 with TRBJ2-3, with 9 bases identical to TRBD2. This CDR3 contains 13 residues. Per germline, CDR1 SGHKS and CDR2 YYEKEE (reference sequence). V was clipped by 5 bases and J by 6 bases; unmatched bases: 4. The CDR3 here is CASSFSGSDTQYF. As DNA, the CDR3 is TGTGCCAGCAGTTTTAGCGGGAGTGATACGCAGTATTTT.

This chain uses TRBV27 with TRBJ2-1; D gene unclear. The length of the CDR3 is 14 residues. Germline V lookup: CDR1 MNHEY, CDR2 SMNVEV (reference sequence). V lost 9 bases, J lost 0 bases, and 12 bases lay in between. The chain's CDR3 is CASSSLSSYNEQFF. The CDR3 nucleotides read TGTGCCAGTTCGTCATTGAGCTCCTACAATGAGCAGTTCTTC.

The CDR3 here is CSASSSSGRGRDEQFF. Written as DNA, the CDR3 is TGCAGTGCTAGTTCCTCTAGCGGGAGGGGGAGGGATGAGCAGTTCTTC. The gene calls are TRBV20-1 and TRBJ2-1; TRBD2 matches 12 bases. J gave up 8 bases and V 3 bases, and 11 bases lay outside the gene matches. The CDR3 sequence is 16 residues long. The germline gives CDR1 DFQATT, CDR2 SNEGSKA (reference sequence).

V usage is TRBV5-1 and J usage is TRBJ1-2, with a tentative D call TRBD1 (5 bases). The CDR3 is 12 residues long. The germline V gene encodes CDR1 SGHRS and CDR2 YFSETQ. Trimming took off 4 bases at V and 7 bases at J, with 11 bases between the two ends. DNA for the CDR3: TGCGCCAGCAGCCCCGGAGGGGCTGGCTACACCTTC. Protein sequence: CASSPGGAGYTF.

The V gene is TRBV6-1, the J gene TRBJ1-4; the match to TRBD1 covers 9 bases. Trimming took 3 bases from V and 7 from J; bases not matched to a gene: 12. The V gene's germline CDR1 is MNHNS and CDR2 SASEGT. This CDR3 spans 17 amino acids. The CDR3 protein is CASSDELQRTGVEKLFF. CDR3 in DNA: TGTGCCAGCAGTGACGAACTTCAAAGGACAGGGGTTGAAAAACTGTTTTTT.

The chain couples TRBV12-3 or TRBV12-4 to TRBJ1-5; 9 nucleotides match TRBD1. The CDR3 totals 13 residues. The trim removed 6 bases at V and 6 bases at J, leaving 3 bases unmatched. The CDR3 bases are TGTGCCAGCAGCCGGGACAGGGTTCAGCCCCAGCATTTT. Translated: CASSRDRVQPQHF.

The genes are TRBV6-5 and TRBJ2-7; 11 nucleotides align to TRBD2. The CDR3 sequence is 15 residues long. With 10 bases clipped from V and 5 bases from J, the junction kept 13 bases outside the gene matches. CDR1 and CDR2 from the germline V gene are MNHEY and SVGAGI. The CDR3 region has the DNA TGTGCCACCTTAGTGCCCACTAGCGGGAGTCACGAGCAGTACTTC. Its translation: CATLVPTSGSHEQYF.

This clone appeared a few times. The chain is built from TRBV11-2 and TRBJ1-6; perhaps TRBD1 as D (5 bases). The CDR3 loop spans 16 amino acids. The germline V and J ends were trimmed by 1 base and 9 bases, with 16 bases remaining between them. The germline V gene encodes CDR1 SGHAT and CDR2 FQNNGV. The CDR3: CASSLGPTGLGSPLHF. Here the CDR3 DNA reads TGTGCCAGCAGCTTAGGACCTACAGGATTGGGTTCACCCCTCCACTTT.

This chain connects TRBV5-6 to TRBJ2-4; 9 nucleotides match TRBD1. This CDR3 has 16 amino acids. Germline V lookup: CDR1 SGHDT, CDR2 YYEEEE. The V gene end was trimmed by 2 bases and the J gene end by 3 bases; junction bases not matched to a gene: 6. The CDR3 is CASSFRGQGFKNIQYF. CDR3 nucleotide sequence: TGTGCCAGCAGCTTTAGAGGACAGGGGTTCAAAAACATTCAGTACTTC.

V is TRBV27 and J is TRBJ2-3; 13 nucleotides align to TRBD2. The CDR3 consists of 17 residues. Trimming at V came to 5 bases and at J to 3 bases, leaving 8 bases not matched to a gene. Germline V gene lookup returns CDR1 MNHEY and CDR2 SMNVEV (reference sequence). This CDR3 reads CASSHSPGLAGTDTQYF. CDR3 nucleotides: TGTGCCAGCAGTCACTCGCCGGGACTAGCGGGGACAGATACGCAGTATTTT.

The chain has TRBV2 and TRBJ1-4; 9 nucleotides line up with TRBD1. The CDR3 sequence is 13 residues long. Looked up from germline, CDR1 is SNHLY and CDR2 is FYNNEI. V shed 5 bases and J 11 bases; nucleotides not matched to a gene: 6. CDR3 nucleotide sequence: TGTGCCAGCAGTAGGGACAGGGCCGGGAAACTGTTTTTT. This sequence encodes CASSRDRAGKLFF.

The CDR3 is CASSQDGDFSYEQYF. CDR3 in DNA: TGTGCCAGCAGCCAAGATGGGGACTTCTCCTACGAGCAGTACTTC. The V and J genes are TRBV4-2 and TRBJ2-7, with TRBD2 as a possible D gene (6 bases). Germline values: CDR1 LGHNA, CDR2 YNFKEQ. V shed 0 bases and J shed 0 bases, with 9 bases lying between them. The CDR3 has 15 residues.

V is TRBV28 and J is TRBJ2-3; 10 bases map to TRBD2. CDR3 length: 15 amino acids. V shed 4 bases, J shed 10 bases, and the junction held 11 bases outside the gene matches. Germline V gene data show CDR1 as MDHEN and CDR2 as SYDVKM. In nucleotides, the CDR3 is TGTGCCAGCAGTTCAAACGGACTAGCGGCCCTAGCGCAGTATTTT. It encodes CASSSNGLAALAQYF.

The CDR3 here is CASTVSGYNTEAFF. The CDR3 nucleotides are TGTGCCAGTACCGTCAGCGGGTACAACACTGAAGCTTTCTTT. The chain recombines TRBV19 with TRBJ1-1; D is uncertain. V was shortened by 7 bases and J by 2 bases, with 14 bases between the two germline ends. The CDR3 is 14 amino acids. Germline V gene lookup returns CDR1 LNHDA and CDR2 SQIVND (reference sequence).

The chain joins TRBV2 to TRBJ2-2; a possible D gene is TRBD2 (5 bases). The CDR3 runs 13 residues. CDR1 is SNHLY and CDR2 is FYNNEI in the germline V gene. Trimming stripped 6 bases from V and 5 bases from J, with 10 bases between. CDR3 in DNA: TGTGCCAGCAGGTCGTCGGGGACCGGGGAGCTGTTTTTT. The encoded protein is CASRSSGTGELFF.

J is TRBJ2-5 and V is TRBV2, with 12 positions matching TRBD1. V trimming: 3 bases; J trimming: 7 bases; junction bases outside the gene matches: 6. The CDR3 is 15 amino acids. CDR1 is SNHLY, CDR2 FYNNEI, per germline. The chain's CDR3 is CASSDGTGGVGTQYF. The CDR3 DNA follows: TGTGCCAGCAGTGATGGGACAGGGGGCGTGGGGACCCAGTACTTC.

The rearrangement links TRBV14 to TRBJ1-1; 10 bases agree with TRBD1. This CDR3 has 15 residues. With V trimmed by 2 bases and J by 5 bases, 5 bases remained unmatched. The germline gives CDR1 SGHDN, CDR2 FVKESK. The CDR3 coding sequence is TGTGCCAGCAGCCAATTCCGGGACAGGGGAACTGAAGCTTTCTTT. This translates into CASSQFRDRGTEAFF.

The CDR3 bases are TGTGCCAGCAGCTTGCAAGCGACCCGCTCCTACAATGAGCAGTTCTTC. It encodes CASSLQATRSYNEQFF. The chain uses TRBV7-7 and TRBJ2-1, with D hard to call. The CDR3 has 16 residues. CDR1 is SSHAT and CDR2 is FNYEAQ in the germline V gene (reference sequence). The V end was cut by 3 bases, the J end by 0 bases, with 12 bases between.

This chain connects TRBV5-1 to TRBJ2-5; maybe TRBD2 (5 bases). CDR3 length: 13 amino acids. V was shortened by 0 bases and J by 4 bases, with 7 bases between the two germline ends. Germline loops: CDR1 SGHRS, CDR2 YFSETQ. In DNA form, the CDR3 reads TGCGCCAGCAGCTTGGAAGGGAGAGAGACCCAGTACTTC. Translating it yields CASSLEGRETQYF.

The chain joins TRBV13 to TRBJ2-7; 9 positions agree with TRBD1. The CDR3 spans 14 residues. Germline trimming cut 5 bases from V and 6 bases from J; bases unmatched to any gene: 8. The V gene's germline CDR1 is PRHDT and CDR2 FYEKMQ (reference sequence). The CDR3 DNA sequence: TGTGCCAGCAGCCGCCGGGACAGGGACACCGAGCAGTACTTC. Amino acid sequence: CASSRRDRDTEQYF.

The chain couples TRBV28 to TRBJ2-2; D is possibly TRBD2 (5 bases). CDR3 length equals 16 residues. V was shortened by 5 bases and J by 0 bases, with 13 bases between the two germline ends. CDR1 and CDR2 from the germline V gene are MDHEN and SYDVKM. DNA for the CDR3: TGTGCCAGCAGTGACGGGATTCTCGCGAACACCGGGGAGCTGTTTTTT. Protein sequence: CASSDGILANTGELFF.

V and J are TRBV27 and TRBJ1-2; 9 bases align to TRBD1. V lost 6 bases to trimming and J lost 4 bases; unmatched junction nucleotides: 12. The CDR3 is 16 residues long. Per the germline V gene, CDR1 is MNHEY and CDR2 is SMNVEV (reference sequence). CDR3 coding DNA: TGTGCCAGCAGCCGAGGGCCGGGACAGGGTATCTATGGCTACACCTTC. Translated, it gives CASSRGPGQGIYGYTF.

V is TRBV11-2 and J is TRBJ1-2; 7 bases fit TRBD1. The CDR3 is made up of 15 amino acids. The junction had 7 bases not matched to a gene; V was cut back by 1 base and J by 5 bases. The V gene's germline CDR1 is SGHAT and CDR2 FQNNGV. The CDR3 sequence: CASSLAGDSYYGYTF. In DNA, the CDR3 is TGTGCCAGCAGCTTAGCCGGGGACAGCTATTATGGCTACACCTTC.

The gene calls are TRBV25-1 and TRBJ2-7; TRBD1 might be the D (6 bases). The CDR3 sequence is 14 residues long. Per germline, CDR1 MGHDK and CDR2 SYGVNS. V was shortened by 8 bases and J by 2 bases, with 16 bases between the two germline ends. This CDR3 reads CASSKRTAPYEQYF. The CDR3 nucleotides are TGTGCCAGCTCTAAACGGACAGCACCCTACGAGCAGTACTTC.

The table lists this clone with a count of one. The genes are TRBV5-6 and TRBJ2-5; D ambiguous. Trimming left V 3 bases short and J 4 bases short, with 10 bases between. CDR1 and CDR2 (germline): SGHDT, YYEEEE. This CDR3 comprises 13 residues. CDR3 bases: TGTGCCAGCAGCTCCTGGTACGGAGAGACCCAGTACTTC. This encodes CASSSWYGETQYF.